This TCR beta chain was retrieved from a study of T cells expressing NK-cell markers. As for the study in general: Sorted T-cell subsets CD3+CD56+NKG2C+, CD3+CD56+NKG2C- and CD3+CD56-NKG2C+ were TCR beta-sequenced. Seven donors tested HCMV-seropositive and one tested seronegative among the eight sequenced.

Study-wide results and caveats: Of the CD8+ T cells in about 6 donors, roughly 1.0-7.5% belonged to dominant NKG2C+ clonotypes.

CDR1 and CDR2 from the germline V gene are SQVTM and ANQGSEA. The CDR3 is 13 residues long. The TCR beta cDNA came from 5'RACE template switching with UMIs. TCRdb re-called the 5' RACE reads and catalogs CDR3 proteins one per entry, DNA excluded. The table lists around 550,000 distinct CDR3 sequences. A remark on this clonotype: The antigen is unknown.

V and J are TRBV29-1 and TRBJ1-5; as DNA is missing, the TRBD1 call by TCRdb cannot be tested. This receptor was identified in a young man in good health. The source material was blood T cells: a sorted CD56 or NKG2C T cell subset, CD4+ or CD8+ T cells, or bulk PBMC T cells (not recorded which). This CDR3 reads CSTGGDGGQPQHF.